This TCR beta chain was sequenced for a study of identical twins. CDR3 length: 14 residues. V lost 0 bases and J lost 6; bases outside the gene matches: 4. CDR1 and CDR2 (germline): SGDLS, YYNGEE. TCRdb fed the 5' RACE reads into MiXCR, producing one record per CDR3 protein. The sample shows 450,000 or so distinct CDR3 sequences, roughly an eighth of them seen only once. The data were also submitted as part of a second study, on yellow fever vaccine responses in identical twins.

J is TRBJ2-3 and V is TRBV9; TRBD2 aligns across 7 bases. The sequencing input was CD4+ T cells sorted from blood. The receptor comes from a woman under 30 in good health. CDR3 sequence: CASSVGLGGDTQYF. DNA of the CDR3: TGTGCCAGCAGCGTAGGGCTCGGGGGGGATACGCAGTATTTT.